This T cell receptor beta chain was retrieved from a study of beta chain features in type 1 diabetes. Study overall: The examined sorted cells totaled 107,917,701 across samples. Study-wide results and limits: Any HLA type influence on TCRB rearrangement was left unresolved here. VDJ junctions sequenced from type 1 diabetes patients showed fewer insertions and more deletions. In every one of the four CD4+ subsets, TCRB CDR3s were moderately but significantly shorter in Type 1 diabetes patients.

As every portion of the isolated RNA was reverse transcribed, the sequencing read expressed TCRB transcripts. Sequenced by immunoSEQ multiplex PCR; TCRdb stores in-frame clones only, minus some. Seen here are some 280,000 clones, roughly an eighth observed once, and the top ten hold under 0.02%. This clone has a handful of counts. Antigen: not known. The V end was cut by 0 bases, the J end by 5 bases, with 9 bases between. This CDR3 has 13 amino acids. Germline assignment: CDR1 SGHDT and CDR2 YYEEEE. Input material: naive CD4+ T cells from blood. This chain links TRBV5-6 with TRBJ2-7; D might be TRBD1 (6 bases). The TCR sequence derives from a man aged 25-45 years with type 1 diabetes. DNA of the CDR3: TGTGCCAGCAGCTTGGACAGGGCCCACGAGCAGTACTTC. Amino acid sequence: CASSLDRAHEQYF.